Presented here are 20 T cell receptor beta chains from one specimen sequenced in a study of early T cells in non-severe SARS-CoV-2 infection. TCRdb re-analysed the 5' RACE reads in MiXCR, keeping a single row per CDR3 protein. Found here are more than 90,000 distinct CDR3 sequences, approximately 10% of them singletons; the top ten hold 4% to 5.5%. Sequenced input: whole blood. The receptors derive from an adult who was a healthcare worker with PCR-confirmed SARS-CoV-2 infection or an uninfected control (not recorded which).

This clonotype was seen at least ten times. The chain uses TRBV20-1 and TRBJ2-1; TRBD2 is a possible D gene (5 bases). CDR3 length equals 12 residues. Germline CDR1 and CDR2: DFQATT and SNEGSKA (reference sequence). With 5 bases removed from V and 7 bases from J, the gap between germline ends came to 12 bases. The DNA of the CDR3 is TGCAGTGCTGGCCGTACGGGAAATGAGCAGTTCTTC. Amino acids: CSAGRTGNEQFF.

This clonotype was seen more than once but under ten times. This chain links TRBV5-5 with TRBJ2-5; maybe TRBD2 (5 bases). The CDR3 loop spans 14 amino acids. The V end was cut by 0 bases, the J end by 1 base, with 7 bases between. CDR1 is SGHKS, CDR2 YYEKEE, per germline (reference sequence). The CDR3: CASSLGTLQETQYF. CDR3 coding DNA: TGTGCCAGCAGCTTGGGGACTCTCCAAGAGACCCAGTACTTC.

This clonotype was seen a handful of times. J is TRBJ1-2 and V is TRBV7-2; D call uncertain. CDR3 length: 12 amino acids. The V and J ends lost 2 bases and 10 bases respectively, with 11 bases between them. CDR1 SGHTA and CDR2 FQGNSA come from the germline V gene. The CDR3 region has the DNA TGTGCCAGCAGCTTAACCCGTGTCTCCTACACCTTC. The encoded protein is CASSLTRVSYTF.

The genes are TRBV7-8 and TRBJ2-4; 7 positions match TRBD2. Per germline, CDR1 SGHVS and CDR2 FQNEAQ. The trim removed 1 base at V and 8 bases at J, leaving 14 bases unmatched. The length of the CDR3 is 17 residues. The CDR3 region is CASSLVGLADKKDIQYF. DNA for the CDR3: TGTGCCAGCAGCTTAGTCGGCCTAGCGGACAAAAAAGACATTCAGTACTTC.

This chain links TRBV14 with TRBJ2-5; D not resolved. The CDR3 has 11 amino acids. From germline, CDR1 is SGHDN and CDR2 FVKESK. V was trimmed by 3 bases and J by 5 bases, leaving 4 bases between them. The CDR3 DNA reads as TGTGCCAGCAGCCAGGCCGAGACCCAGTACTTC. Protein product: CASSQAETQYF.

Ten or more counts support this clonotype. The J gene is TRBJ1-2, the V gene TRBV9; D remains unclear. The CDR3 runs 12 residues. The germline CDR1 and CDR2 sequences are SGDLS and YYNGEE. The V gene lost 0 bases and the J gene lost 4 bases, with 4 bases spanning the gap. CDR3 protein: CASSVGTYGYTF. CDR3 DNA: TGTGCCAGCAGCGTAGGTACCTATGGCTACACCTTC.

This chain uses TRBV24-1 with TRBJ2-6; D might be TRBD1 (6 bases). Trimming stripped 4 bases from V and 7 bases from J, with 19 bases between. The length of the CDR3 is 17 residues. Per germline, CDR1 KGHDR and CDR2 SFDVKD. CDR3 coding DNA: TGTGCCACCAGTGACAGGGACACTGTGGCAGGAGCCAACGTCCTGACTTTC. Encoded protein: CATSDRDTVAGANVLTF.

This clonotype occurred many times. The CDR3 spells CSGPPSGTDRYSYTF. The DNA of the CDR3 is TGCAGTGGTCCACCCTCCGGGACCGACCGATATAGCTACACCTTC. The rearrangement links TRBV20-1 to TRBJ1-2; D perhaps matches TRBD1 (5 bases). CDR3 length: 15 amino acids. Germline CDR1 DFQATT, CDR2 SNEGSKA (reference sequence). V dropped 7 bases and J dropped 9 bases, with 27 bases sitting between them.

This chain joins TRBV7-2 and TRBJ2-5; 15 bases fit TRBD2. The V and J ends lost 4 bases and 1 base, in that order; junction bases with no gene match: 1. This CDR3 spans 16 amino acids. Germline values: CDR1 SGHTA, CDR2 FQGNSA. CDR3 in amino acids: CASSSGLAGGQETQYF. The CDR3 DNA follows: TGTGCCAGCAGCTCGGGACTAGCGGGGGGCCAAGAGACCCAGTACTTC.

In this sample, this clonotype turned up many times. The chain uses TRBV5-5 and TRBJ2-3; either TRBD1 or TRBD2 may supply D (6 bases each). V gave up 4 bases and J gave up 3 bases, with 12 bases separating them. This CDR3 has 14 amino acids. From germline, CDR1 is SGHKS and CDR2 YYEKEE (reference sequence). As DNA, the CDR3 is TGTGCCAGCAGCGTGGTAGGGGGGACAGATACGCAGTATTTT. It yields the protein CASSVVGGTDTQYF.

This clonotype was seen repeatedly, ten times or more. The V gene is TRBV9, the J gene TRBJ2-7; 7 bases align to TRBD1. In germline, CDR1 is SGDLS, CDR2 YYNGEE. This CDR3 is 14 amino acids long. V trimming: 4 bases; J trimming: 0 bases; junction bases outside the gene matches: 4. The CDR3 protein is CASSYRDSSYEQYF. CDR3 DNA sequence: TGTGCCAGCAGCTACCGGGACAGCTCCTACGAGCAGTACTTC.

The chain combines TRBV12-3 or TRBV12-4 with TRBJ2-7; the match to TRBD2 covers 13 bases. Trimming removed 5 bases from V and 2 bases from J; junction bases left unmatched: 6. This CDR3 has 16 residues. The CDR3 DNA sequence: TGTGCCAGCAGTGCGACTAGCGGGAGGCGGGCCTACGAGCAGTACTTC. Its translation: CASSATSGRRAYEQYF.

This clonotype has more than one count but fewer than ten. V is TRBV2 and J is TRBJ2-7; 10 nucleotides line up with TRBD1. Per the germline V gene, CDR1 is SNHLY and CDR2 is FYNNEI. This CDR3 comprises 15 residues. The V and J ends lost 4 bases and 2 bases, in that order; junction bases with no gene match: 5. CDR3 protein: CASSAGTGEAYEQYF. Here the CDR3 DNA reads TGTGCCAGCAGTGCCGGGACAGGGGAGGCCTACGAGCAGTACTTC. Full variable domain (rest looked up from reference TRBV2 and TRBJ2-7): EPEVTQTPSHQVTQMGQEVILRCVPISNHLYFYWYRQILGQKVEFLVSFYNNEISEKSEIFDDQFSVERPDGSNFTLKIRSTKLEDSAMYFCASSAGTGEAYEQYFGPGTRLTVT.

J is TRBJ1-1 and V is TRBV3-1, with a tentative D call TRBD1 (6 bases). V gave up 0 bases and J gave up 5 bases, with 16 bases separating them. CDR3 length: 16 residues. CDR1 LGHDT and CDR2 YNNKEL come from the germline V gene (reference sequence). CDR3 DNA: TGTGCCAGCAGCCAAGATTGGAACAGGGCAGAAACTGAAGCTTTCTTT. Its translation is CASSQDWNRAETEAFF.

This clonotype was found a few times. The chain uses TRBV30 and TRBJ1-4, with 8 bases fitting TRBD1. Germline CDR1 reads GTSNPN; CDR2 reads SVGIG (reference sequence). J lost 8 bases, V lost 1 base, and 9 bases had no gene match. The CDR3 loop spans 15 amino acids. The DNA for the CDR3 is TGTGCCTGGAGTGGCTCTATAGGGACAGGCGAAAAACTGTTTTTT. Protein sequence: CAWSGSIGTGEKLFF.

This clonotype was counted many times. The gene calls are TRBV4-1 and TRBJ1-2, with 8 bases identical to TRBD1. CDR1 MGHRA and CDR2 YSYEKL come from the germline V gene. With V trimmed by 3 bases and J by 4 bases, 7 bases remained unmatched. The CDR3 extends over 15 amino acids. Here the CDR3 DNA reads TGCGCCAGCAGCCAGGATTGGGACAGGACCTATGGCTACACCTTC. This sequence encodes CASSQDWDRTYGYTF.

This clonotype was counted between two and nine times. This chain uses TRBV12-3 or TRBV12-4 with TRBJ2-2; TRBD1 matches at 7 bases. The trim removed 4 bases at V and 1 base at J, leaving 3 bases unmatched. The CDR3 covers 15 residues. The CDR3, as DNA: TGTGCCAGCAGTTCCGGGACAGAGAACACCGGGGAGCTGTTTTTT. Its protein is CASSSGTENTGELFF.

This clonotype showed up many times. The chain uses TRBV28 and TRBJ1-4, with TRBD1 matching 10 bases. V lost 3 bases to trimming and J lost 5 bases; unmatched junction nucleotides: 3. This CDR3 comprises 15 residues. From germline, CDR1 is MDHEN and CDR2 SYDVKM. CDR3 sequence (DNA): TGTGCCAGCAGTTTCTGGACAGGGGGGAATGAAAAACTGTTTTTT. Protein sequence: CASSFWTGGNEKLFF. The entire variable domain, with the rest obtained from reference TRBV28 and TRBJ1-4, is as follows: DVKVTQSSRYLVKRTGEKVFLECVQDMDHENMFWYRQDPGLGLRLIYFSYDVKMKEKGDIPEGYSVSREKKERFSLILESASTNQTSMYLCASSFWTGGNEKLFFGSGTQLSVL.

This clonotype was detected only once. The chain joins TRBV9 to TRBJ2-1; 7 bases match TRBD1. The CDR3 consists of 12 residues. The J segment lost 8 bases and the V segment lost 4 bases, leaving 3 bases of the junction unmatched. Germline V CDR1 and CDR2: SGDLS, YYNGEE. The DNA of the CDR3 is TGTGCCAGCAGCCCCACAGGGGATGAGCAGTTCTTC. Residues: CASSPTGDEQFF.

This chain links TRBV12-5 with TRBJ2-1; D not resolved. The V gene's germline CDR1 is LGHNT and CDR2 FRNRAP. Trimming cost V 5 bases and J 8 bases, with 4 bases left between them. This CDR3 is built from 10 residues. The CDR3 spells CASGPDEQFF. CDR3 sequence (DNA): TGTGCTAGTGGTCCCGATGAGCAGTTCTTC. The entire variable domain, with the rest obtained from reference TRBV12-5 and TRBJ2-1, is as follows: DARVTQTPRHKVTEMGQEVTMRCQPILGHNTVFWYRQTMMQGLELLAYFRNRAPLDDSGMPKDRFSAEMPDATLATLKIQPSEPRDSAVYFCASGPDEQFFGPGTRLTVL.